What follows is one TCR beta chain and its context. These data are taken from a study of blood T cell repertoires in COVID-19. Across the whole study: Some COVID-19 samples were acute and others convalescent; all came from the United States, Italy and Spain.

Participants were placed into cohorts based on the clinical history they reported. CDR3 length: 14 amino acids. Trimming cost V 5 bases and J 6 bases, with 14 bases left between them. Germline V gene data show CDR1 as MNHEY and CDR2 as SMNVEV (reference sequence). The method was immunoSEQ multiplex PCR; TCRdb's version includes in-frame clones alone and lacks a portion of them. This repertoire shows about 280,000 clones, about four fifths found once; its top ten account for about 5%. The gene calls are TRBV27 and TRBJ1-5; a possible D gene is TRBD1 (5 bases). The sequenced sample was PBMCs or T cells enriched from blood (not recorded which). The origin of this receptor is a man aged 40-49 years who had been exposed to COVID-19. CDR3 DNA: TGTGCCAGCAGTGACCTGGATCAGGGTCAGCCCCAGCATTTT. This gives the protein CASSDLDQGQPQHF.